The T cell receptor beta chain described here comes from a study of T cell responses to AZD1222 COVID-19 vaccine. Germline CDR1 reads LGHDT; CDR2 reads YNNKEL (reference sequence). This CDR3 is 15 amino acids long. J lost 3 bases, V lost 1 base, and 4 bases had no gene match. The protocol was immunoSEQ multiplex PCR, while the TCRdb copy is restricted to in-frame clones and leaves out a portion. Seen here are approximately 140,000 clones, about 91% observed once, and the top ten hold 1.1% to 1.5%. The rearrangement links TRBV3-1 (or the pseudogene TRBV3-2) to TRBJ1-2, with 8 bases identical to TRBD1. The sequencing used peripheral blood, collected on day 0 of AZD1222 vaccination. The TCR was taken from an adult in good health. The CDR3 sequence is CASSQATGADYGYTF. The CDR3 nucleotides read TGTGCCAGCAGCCAAGCGACAGGGGCTGACTATGGCTACACCTTC.